This T cell receptor (beta chain) was retrieved from a study of OX40 agonist ivuxolimab in advanced cancers. About the research overall: Partial responses were achieved by three patients, one with hepatocellular carcinoma and two with cutaneous melanoma. Study results and caveats: In CD8+ T cells, expanded clones were on average more numerous than in CD4+. There was clonal expansion of CD4+ and CD8+ blood T cells by week 6 at 0.1 to 3.0 mg/kg.

On this clone: Its cognate antigen is unknown.

This CDR3 spans 15 amino acids. The V and J ends lost 2 bases and 0 bases respectively, with 8 bases between them. Germline values: CDR1 MDHEN, CDR2 SYDVKM. Method: immunoSEQ multiplex PCR; TCRdb's copy keeps in-frame clones and lacks some. The sample yields some 100,000 clones, about 85% seen once. The rearrangement uses TRBV28 and TRBJ1-3, with D hard to call. The input for sequencing was CD4+ or CD8+ T cells sorted from blood, taken in a trial of the OX40 agonist ivuxolimab. The receptor was derived from an adult with an advanced solid tumor such as melanoma, head and neck, liver or kidney cancer. CDR3 loop: CASSLEASSGNTIYF. The CDR3 coding sequence is TGTGCCAGCAGTTTAGAGGCCAGCTCTGGAAACACCATATATTTT.